This T cell receptor beta chain was identified in a study of cytomegalovirus exposure and HLA in healthy donors. Germline V gives CDR1 SGDLS, CDR2 YYNGEE. The trim removed 4 bases at V and 7 bases at J, leaving 8 bases unmatched. CDR3 size: 15 residues. Comments on this clone: Its antigen remains unidentified.

Healthy individuals who donated bone marrow served as the donors. A multiplex PCR was run with 60 Vbeta primers and 13 Jbeta primers. Profiling relied on immunoSEQ multiplex PCR, and the TCRdb table lists in-frame clones only, not all of them. The sample holds approximately 240,000 clones; about 81% are singletons and the top ten take roughly 5%. General study points: Associated with cytomegalovirus, according to the listing, were around 170 TCR beta chains.

The TCR sequence derives from a woman in her thirties or forties in good health and CMV-seropositive. This chain joins TRBV9 and TRBJ2-1; 10 bases match TRBD1. The sample was PBMCs. The CDR3: CASSPWTGGENEQFF. The CDR3 DNA reads TGTGCCAGCAGCCCGTGGACAGGGGGAGAAAATGAGCAGTTCTTC. Complete variable domain (other parts from reference TRBV9 and TRBJ2-1): DSGVTQTPKHLITATGQRVTLRCSPRSGDLSVYWYQQSLDQGLQFLIQYYNGEERAKGNILERFSAQQFPDLHSELNLSSLELGDSALYFCASSPWTGGENEQFFGPGTRLTVL.